These 16 T cell receptor beta chains were sequenced from one sample in a study of siplizumab effects on memory and regulatory T cells. Some clones are missing from TCRdb's copy, which holds only in-frame ones; the method was immunoSEQ multiplex PCR. This table holds about 100,000 clones, 90% to 95% found once. The specimen was non-Treg CD4+ T cells sorted from blood. The receptors derive from a human donor in good health.

The chain recombines TRBV4-2 with TRBJ2-7; D is unclear. The CDR3 extends over 15 amino acids. Trimming cost V 0 bases and J 5 bases, with 14 bases left between them. The germline gives CDR1 LGHNA, CDR2 YNFKEQ. CDR3 region: CASSQEASGSNEQYF. The CDR3 nucleotides read TGTGCCAGCAGCCAAGAGGCTAGTGGGTCGAACGAGCAGTACTTC.

As for this clone: Compared with germline, one end of the junction differs, possibly owing to a read error. The chain carries TRBV28 and TRBJ1-2, with D possibly TRBD1 on 5 matching bases. Germline assignment: CDR1 MDHEN and CDR2 SYDVKM. The length of the CDR3 is 11 residues. In DNA form, the CDR3 reads TGTGCCAGCAGTCTAACCTCGGGACTGTTTTGG. It is translated as CASSLTSGLFW.

The V call is TRBV7-9, the J call TRBJ1-5, with a tentative D call TRBD1 (5 bases). Germline V lookup: CDR1 SEHNR, CDR2 FQNEAQ (reference sequence). This CDR3 is built from 17 residues. Trimming left V 4 bases short and J 0 bases short, with 16 bases between. The DNA for the CDR3 is TGTGCCAGCAGCTCCCCCCCCGGGACGGATAGCAATCAGCCCCAGCATTTT. Residues: CASSSPPGTDSNQPQHF.

This rearrangement joins TRBV10-1 to TRBJ2-5, with D unclear. V lost 3 bases to trimming and J lost 1 base, with 6 bases between them. The germline CDR1 and CDR2 sequences are WNHNN and SYGVQD (reference sequence). The CDR3 sequence is 13 residues long. The CDR3 DNA is TGCGCCAGCAGTGACCCGGGCCAAGAGACCCAGTACTTC. It codes for CASSDPGQETQYF.

This chain joins TRBV4-1 and TRBJ2-5; D is unresolved. V dropped 0 bases and J dropped 4 bases, with 18 bases sitting between them. The germline gives CDR1 MGHRA, CDR2 YSYEKL. The length of the CDR3 is 17 residues. The CDR3 protein is CASSQEAVGPLAETQYF. As DNA, the CDR3 is TGCGCCAGCAGCCAAGAGGCGGTAGGTCCGCTCGCAGAGACCCAGTACTTC.

The chain links TRBV28 to TRBJ1-5, with TRBD1 as a possible D gene (6 bases). Germline loops: CDR1 MDHEN, CDR2 SYDVKM. The CDR3 covers 16 residues. Trimming pared 3 bases from V and 4 bases from J, leaving 16 bases between. CDR3 in DNA: TGTGCCAGCAGTTTGTTGTTGGGGGCGACTAATCAGCCCCAGCATTTT. Encoded protein: CASSLLLGATNQPQHF.

This clone was observed a few times. This sequence joins TRBV9 and TRBJ1-1, with D possibly TRBD1 on 5 matching bases. Germline V gene data show CDR1 as SGDLS and CDR2 as YYNGEE. The CDR3 spans 13 residues. V was trimmed by 4 bases and J by 7 bases, leaving 14 bases between them. The CDR3 nucleotides read TGTGCCAGCAGCAGTCCCCGGGACGGTGAAGCTTTCTTT. This codes for CASSSPRDGEAFF.

This chain joins TRBV30 and TRBJ2-1; unclear D gene. Germline V CDR1 and CDR2: GTSNPN, SVGIG (reference sequence). Trimming took 0 bases from V and 0 from J, leaving 9 bases between them. The CDR3 contains 15 residues. The CDR3 sequence is CAWSVRRSSYNEQFF. As DNA, the CDR3 is TGTGCCTGGAGTGTACGGCGGAGCTCCTACAATGAGCAGTTCTTC.

The chain is built from TRBV19 and TRBJ2-3; D is perhaps TRBD2 (5 bases). Germline values: CDR1 LNHDA, CDR2 SQIVND (reference sequence). The CDR3 is 14 amino acids. The V end was cut by 10 bases, the J end by 1 base, with 15 bases between. In DNA, the CDR3 is TGTGCCACCTCTGAGGACTGGGGCACAGATACGCAGTATTTT. It yields the protein CATSEDWGTDTQYF.

The gene calls are TRBV11-2 and TRBJ2-4, with D hard to call. V was trimmed by 6 bases and J by 0 bases, leaving 6 bases between them. CDR3 length equals 13 residues. The germline V gene has CDR1 SGHAT and CDR2 FQNNGV. CDR3 region: CASSWLAKNIQYF. The DNA for the CDR3 is TGTGCCAGCAGTTGGCTAGCCAAAAACATTCAGTACTTC.

The rearrangement joins TRBV5-1 to TRBJ2-2; 11 bases are a match to TRBD2. The J segment lost 4 bases and the V segment lost 4 bases, leaving 3 bases of the junction unmatched. This CDR3 is 15 amino acids long. Germline V gene sequence: CDR1 SGHRS, CDR2 YFSETQ. CDR3 region: CASSLAGGRTGELFF. The DNA for the CDR3 is TGCGCCAGCAGCCTAGCGGGAGGTCGCACCGGGGAGCTGTTTTTT.

The V gene is TRBV2, the J gene TRBJ1-4, with D unresolved. The germline V and J ends were trimmed by 7 bases and 8 bases, with 11 bases remaining between them. This CDR3 has 12 amino acids. CDR1 is SNHLY and CDR2 is FYNNEI in the germline V gene. CDR3 in amino acids: CASNPEYEKLFF. CDR3 nucleotides: TGTGCCAGCAACCCCGAATACGAAAAACTGTTTTTT.

The DNA for the CDR3 is TGTGCCTGGAGTGGGTACAGACAAGAGACCCAGTACTTC. As protein: CAWSGYRQETQYF. The gene calls are TRBV30 and TRBJ2-5; D call uncertain. Deletions cut 1 base from V and 2 bases from J, with 8 bases between. Per germline, CDR1 GTSNPN and CDR2 SVGIG (reference sequence). The CDR3 contains 13 residues.

The V call is TRBV19, the J call TRBJ1-2, with TRBD1 matching 10 bases. Germline CDR1 LNHDA, CDR2 SQIVND (reference sequence). The CDR3 sequence is 15 residues long. V gave up 5 bases and J gave up 6 bases; unmatched junction bases: 9. The CDR3 DNA is TGTGCCAGTAGTCTTGACAGGGGGCTTTCGAATGGCTACACCTTC. Its translation is CASSLDRGLSNGYTF.

In DNA, the CDR3 is TGCGCCAGCAACTTAGGGCGGGGCCTACAAGAGACCCAGTACTTC. As protein: CASNLGRGLQETQYF. The chain combines TRBV5-1 with TRBJ2-5; possibly TRBD2 for D (6 bases). The V end lost 6 bases, the J end lost 2 bases, and 17 bases lay between the germline ends. The germline CDR1 and CDR2 sequences are SGHRS and YFSETQ. CDR3 length: 15 amino acids.

The CDR3 here is CASLVTGGSTETQYF. In nucleotides, the CDR3 is TGCGCCAGCCTCGTGACAGGGGGCTCTACGGAGACCCAGTACTTC. The genes are TRBV5-1 and TRBJ2-5; 10 bases are a match to TRBD1. Germline assignment: CDR1 SGHRS and CDR2 YFSETQ. V lost 7 bases, J lost 5 bases, and 11 bases stayed unmatched. This CDR3 is 15 amino acids long. The full variable domain, with the rest looked up from reference TRBV5-1 and TRBJ2-5, is KAGVTQTPRYLIKTRGQQVTLSCSPISGHRSVSWYQQTPGQGLQFLFEYFSETQRNKGNFPGRFSGRQFSNSRSEMNVSTLELGDSALYLCASLVTGGSTETQYFGPGTRLLVL.